One and the same sample provided the 25 T cell receptor beta chains below, sequenced in a study of early T cells in non-severe SARS-CoV-2 infection. Via MiXCR, TCRdb re-called the 5' RACE reads, giving one row per CDR3 protein. This table has 86,000 or so distinct CDR3 sequences, around 5.6% appearing once. The specimen sequenced was whole blood. The receptors shown here come from an adult who was a healthcare worker with PCR-confirmed SARS-CoV-2 infection or an uninfected control (not recorded which).

This clonotype came up many times. This rearrangement joins TRBV7-6 to TRBJ2-7; 9 bases agree with TRBD2. CDR3 length: 16 residues. The junction had 12 bases not matched to a gene; V was cut back by 4 bases and J by 5 bases. The germline V gene encodes CDR1 SGHVS and CDR2 FNYEAQ. Written as DNA, the CDR3 is TGTGCCAGCAGCTCCAAACTAGCGGGCAAAGGGCACGAGCAGTACTTC. Translated, it gives CASSSKLAGKGHEQYF.

The table lists this clonotype with many counts. This chain connects TRBV2 to TRBJ2-7, with 10 bases aligning to TRBD2. The CDR3 loop spans 14 amino acids. Germline V gene data show CDR1 as SNHLY and CDR2 as FYNNEI. V was pared by 5 bases and J by 0 bases, with 1 base of the junction left unmatched. CDR3 sequence (DNA): TGTGCCAGCAGTACTAGCGGGGCCTCCTACGAGCAGTACTTC. Amino acid sequence: CASSTSGASYEQYF.

This clonotype has ten or more counts. V is TRBV9 and J is TRBJ1-1; 9 bases fit TRBD1. The CDR3 length is 16 residues. V trimming: 2 bases; J trimming: 1 base; junction bases outside the gene matches: 6. Germline CDR1 and CDR2: SGDLS and YYNGEE. The CDR3 spells CASSVEDRGPNTEAFF. The CDR3 DNA reads as TGTGCCAGCAGCGTGGAGGACAGGGGTCCGAACACTGAAGCTTTCTTT.

This clonotype was found a few times. The V and J genes are TRBV14 and TRBJ1-2; unclear D gene. The V end was cut by 3 bases, the J end by 1 base, with 6 bases between. The length of the CDR3 is 13 residues. The germline gives CDR1 SGHDN, CDR2 FVKESK. The CDR3 DNA follows: TGTGCCAGCAGCCAGGCATTTAACTATGGCTACACCTTC. The encoded protein is CASSQAFNYGYTF.

The table lists this clonotype with many counts. V gene TRBV4-3 combines with J gene TRBJ2-3, with 10 bases that match TRBD2. Germline CDR1 reads LGHNA; CDR2 reads YSLEER. The junction had 3 bases not matched to a gene; V was cut back by 1 base and J by 8 bases. This CDR3 is 14 amino acids long. The CDR3 region is CASSQGAGGSTQYF. CDR3 bases: TGCGCCAGCAGCCAAGGAGCGGGAGGGAGTACGCAGTATTTT.

There are many counts of this clonotype. The chain carries TRBV5-1 and TRBJ2-3, with 9 bases aligning to TRBD2. Germline V CDR1 and CDR2: SGHRS, YFSETQ. The CDR3 totals 16 residues. V lost 2 bases, J lost 5 bases, and 9 bases stayed unmatched. DNA of the CDR3: TGCGCCAGCAGCTTACCTTCGGGACTAGCACAAGATACGCAGTATTTT. Translation gives CASSLPSGLAQDTQYF.

The rearrangement links TRBV28 to TRBJ2-2; 9 bases line up with TRBD1. Losses at the gene ends were 5 bases for V and 3 bases for J; bases not matched to a gene: 4. The germline CDR1 and CDR2 sequences are MDHEN and SYDVKM. CDR3 length: 15 residues. For the CDR3, the DNA is TGTGCCAGCAGTACCCGACAGGGGGACACCGGGGAGCTGTTTTTT. Residues: CASSTRQGDTGELFF. Combining the CDR3 with reference TRBV28 and TRBJ2-2 gives the whole variable domain DVKVTQSSRYLVKRTGEKVFLECVQDMDHENMFWYRQDPGLGLRLIYFSYDVKMKEKGDIPEGYSVSREKKERFSLILESASTNQTSMYLCASSTRQGDTGELFFGEGSRLTVL.

The table lists this clonotype with a few counts. This rearrangement joins TRBV7-8 to TRBJ2-2; 8 bases match TRBD1. The CDR3 has 16 residues. Germline V lookup: CDR1 SGHVS, CDR2 FQNEAQ. Germline trimming cut 5 bases from V and 3 bases from J; bases unmatched to any gene: 8. The CDR3 loop reads CASSGGGTGDTGELFF. The CDR3 nucleotides are TGTGCCAGCAGCGGAGGCGGGACAGGTGACACCGGGGAGCTGTTTTTT.

This sequence joins TRBV5-4 and TRBJ2-2; 11 bases are shared with TRBD2. Trimming removed 4 bases from V and 5 bases from J; junction bases left unmatched: 13. This CDR3 region has 18 residues. CDR1 is SGHNT, CDR2 YYREEE, per germline (reference sequence). The CDR3 spells CASSRQGWGLAVTGELFF. In nucleotides, the CDR3 is TGTGCCAGCAGCCGTCAGGGCTGGGGACTAGCGGTAACCGGGGAGCTGTTTTTT.

There are many counts of this clonotype. J is TRBJ1-1 and V is TRBV5-1; TRBD1 matches 8 bases. The CDR3 has 16 amino acids. The J segment lost 0 bases and the V segment lost 4 bases, leaving 8 bases of the junction unmatched. In germline, CDR1 is SGHRS, CDR2 YFSETQ. The CDR3 DNA reads TGCGCCAGCAGCCCCGATGACAGGGGTCTGAACACTGAAGCTTTCTTT. Translated: CASSPDDRGLNTEAFF.

This clonotype was counted ten times or more. The chain is built from TRBV6-1 and TRBJ2-1; 7 bases align to TRBD2. This CDR3 is built from 13 residues. The ends lost 6 bases at V and 9 bases at J; junction bases unmatched: 8. CDR1 and CDR2 from the germline V gene are MNHNS and SASEGT. The CDR3 loop reads CASSPVIAGEQFF. CDR3 nucleotides: TGTGCCAGCAGCCCCGTAATAGCGGGTGAGCAGTTCTTC.

CDR3 DNA sequence: TGCAGTGCTTACCGGGAGGAAGAGACCCAGTACTTC. Its protein is CSAYREEETQYF. The chain is built from TRBV20-1 and TRBJ2-5, with TRBD2 identical over 7 bases. This CDR3 spans 12 amino acids. The germline V gene has CDR1 DFQATT and CDR2 SNEGSKA (reference sequence). After removal of 5 bases from V and 3 bases from J, the junction contained 3 bases not matched to a gene.

This clonotype was observed a few times. The chain is built from TRBV5-4 and TRBJ1-3; D gene ambiguous. Between the trimmed V and J ends, which lost 2 bases and 0 bases, there was a span of 9 bases. The CDR3 extends over 15 amino acids. CDR1 SGHNT and CDR2 YYREEE come from the germline V gene (reference sequence). CDR3 nucleotide sequence: TGTGCCAGCAGCTTTGGCTCCTCCTCTGGAAACACCATATATTTT. Translation: CASSFGSSSGNTIYF.

The chain has TRBV5-4 and TRBJ2-1; 7 nucleotides match TRBD1. The CDR3 has 16 residues. V lost 1 base, J lost 8 bases, and 12 bases stayed unmatched. Looked up from germline, CDR1 is SGHNT and CDR2 is YYREEE (reference sequence). For the CDR3, the DNA is TGTGCCAGCAGCTTGAAGGGTCTCGGGGACAGAGATGAGCAGTTCTTC. This encodes CASSLKGLGDRDEQFF.

Ten or more counts support this clonotype. This chain uses TRBV12-2 with TRBJ1-5; the DNA was not compared with TRBD1, the D call given in the table. TRBV12-2 is noted as a pseudogene. This CDR3 has 16 amino acids. CDR3 sequence: CASRLCRKGVDQPQHF. Written as DNA, the CDR3 is TGTGCAAGTCGCTTATGTCGAAAAGGGGTCGATCAGCCCCAGCATTTT.

This clonotype was seen repeatedly, ten times or more. The chain is built from TRBV29-1 and TRBJ2-7; D uncertain. The germline V gene encodes CDR1 SQVTM and CDR2 ANQGSEA. V shed 4 bases and J shed 0 bases, with 7 bases lying between them. The CDR3 loop spans 12 amino acids. The DNA for the CDR3 is TGCAGCGTTGCCGCAGGCTCCTACGAGCAGTACTTC. Amino acid sequence: CSVAAGSYEQYF.

This clonotype has ten or more counts. V usage is TRBV5-4 and J usage is TRBJ2-7; 7 bases are shared with TRBD2. Germline V lookup: CDR1 SGHNT, CDR2 YYREEE (reference sequence). The CDR3 totals 13 residues. The ends lost 3 bases at V and 3 bases at J; junction bases unmatched: 3. The CDR3, as DNA: TGTGCCAGCAGCTACGGACTAGGCTACGAGCAGTACTTC. As protein: CASSYGLGYEQYF.

The CDR3 is CATSDLGTGTSYNEQFF. Here the CDR3 DNA reads TGTGCCACCAGTGATTTAGGGACAGGGACCTCCTACAATGAGCAGTTCTTC. V usage is TRBV24-1 and J usage is TRBJ2-1; TRBD1 aligns across 9 bases. The CDR3 is 17 amino acids. Germline V gene sequence: CDR1 KGHDR, CDR2 SFDVKD. The V segment lost 1 base and the J segment 0 bases; nucleotides outside the gene matches: 3.

This clonotype was counted ten times or more. A much larger clone is a single base away; this may be a read error. The V call is TRBV20-1, the J call TRBJ2-2, with 7 bases fitting TRBD2. The CDR3 consists of 14 residues. Germline V CDR1 and CDR2: DFQATT, SNEGSKA (reference sequence). CDR3 coding DNA: TGCAGTGCTAGAGATGCGGGAGACACCGGGGAGCTGCTTTTT. Its translation: CSARDAGDTGELLF.

In DNA, the CDR3 is TGTGCCAGCAGTTACTTTTCAGGGGGGAAGGGAGGAGCTTTCTTT. It is translated as CASSYFSGGKGGAFF. J is TRBJ1-1 and V is TRBV6-5, with TRBD1 identical over 7 bases. Germline V lookup: CDR1 MNHEY, CDR2 SVGAGI. The CDR3 runs 15 residues. Trimming at V came to 1 base and at J to 10 bases, leaving 12 bases not matched to a gene.

There are a few counts of this clonotype. The gene calls are TRBV20-1 and TRBJ2-7; D possibly corresponds to TRBD1 (6 bases). CDR3 size: 13 residues. Germline lookup yields CDR1 DFQATT and CDR2 SNEGSKA (reference sequence). V was cut by 0 bases and J by 4 bases, with 10 bases left in between. This CDR3 is CSARDRGRYEQYF. In nucleotides, the CDR3 is TGCAGTGCTAGAGACAGGGGCCGATACGAGCAGTACTTC.

In this sample, this clonotype turned up a few times. The chain links TRBV6-5 to TRBJ2-3; 7 nucleotides match TRBD2. The V and J ends lost 6 bases and 6 bases, in that order; junction bases with no gene match: 6. The CDR3 totals 13 residues. CDR1 MNHEY and CDR2 SVGAGI come from the germline V gene. The CDR3 is CASSGGGPDTQYF. The CDR3 nucleotides read TGTGCCAGCAGCGGGGGAGGGCCTGATACGCAGTATTTT.

The genes are TRBV6-5 and TRBJ1-5; no reliable D call. Germline CDR1 is MNHEY and CDR2 is SVGAGI. CDR3 length equals 13 residues. V was clipped by 7 bases and J by 0 bases, with 7 bases between them. This CDR3 reads CASKSFSNQPQHF. CDR3 coding DNA: TGTGCCAGCAAATCCTTTAGCAATCAGCCCCAGCATTTT.

This clonotype was recorded at least ten times. This chain connects TRBV5-4 to TRBJ1-2; D unclear. The V end lost 4 bases, the J end lost 1 base, and 2 bases lay between the germline ends. There are 11 residues in the CDR3. Germline V lookup: CDR1 SGHNT, CDR2 YYREEE (reference sequence). The CDR3 is CASSLNYGYTF. The DNA for the CDR3 is TGTGCCAGCAGCCTTAACTATGGCTACACCTTC.

The CDR3 spells CASSHPVIAGVSNEQFF. CDR3 nucleotides: TGTGCCAGCAGCCACCCCGTCATCGCGGGAGTATCTAATGAGCAGTTCTTC. The chain combines TRBV14 with TRBJ2-1; 7 positions agree with TRBD2. The length of the CDR3 is 17 residues. V lost 3 bases and J lost 7; bases outside the gene matches: 15. Germline V gene data show CDR1 as SGHDN and CDR2 as FVKESK. Full variable domain (outside the CDR3, taken from reference TRBV14 and TRBJ2-1): EAGVTQFPSHSVIEKGQTVTLRCDPISGHDNLYWYRRVMGKEIKFLLHFVKESKQDESGMPNNRFLAERTGGTYSTLKVQPAELEDSGVYFCASSHPVIAGVSNEQFFGPGTRLTVL.